The rows below give T cell receptor beta chains drawn from one sample of a study of CD8 T cells in Susac syndrome. TCRdb passed the immunoSEQ multiplex PCR reads through MiXCR, listing each CDR3 protein once. The profile shows 100,000 to 150,000 distinct CDR3 sequences, around 94% of them singletons. The sequenced sample was CD8+ T cells from PBMCs. These receptors originate from a human donor with Susac syndrome. CDR3s include the opening cysteine and the closing phenylalanine or tryptophan. The D gene is left open where the match is weak. A row's size may be missing; if present it is once, few, many or a size class.

v_gene: TRBV27
j_gene: TRBJ2-3
abundance: -
d_gene: -
CDR3nt: TGTGCCAGCAGTTCCCGACACGGCACGCAGTATTTT
CDR3aa: CASSSRHGTQYF

v_gene: TRBV5-1
j_gene: TRBJ2-2
abundance: -
d_gene: TRBD2
CDR3nt: TGCGCCAGCAGCGCGGGACTAGCGGAGACCGGGGAGCTGTTTTTT
CDR3aa: CASSAGLAETGELFF

v_gene: TRBV20-1
j_gene: TRBJ1-1
abundance: -
d_gene: -
CDR3nt: TGCAGTGCTAGGGGGGAAATCGAGTGGAAGGCTTTCTTT
CDR3aa: CSARGEIEWKAFF

v_gene: TRBV2
j_gene: TRBJ2-5
abundance: -
d_gene: -
CDR3nt: TGTGCCAGCACAAGTAGGGGGTTTGGAGAGACCCAGTACTTC
CDR3aa: CASTSRGFGETQYF

v_gene: TRBV6-5
j_gene: TRBJ1-5
abundance: -
d_gene: -
CDR3nt: TGTGCCAGCAGCCAGGACGAGACAGGCGCGGCCCAGCATTTT
CDR3aa: CASSQDETGAAQHF

v_gene: TRBV7-2
j_gene: TRBJ1-5
abundance: -
d_gene: -
CDR3nt: TGTGCCAGCAGCTTAGAACAGGGTGGTCAGCCCCAGCATTTT
CDR3aa: CASSLEQGGQPQHF

v_gene: TRBV3-1
j_gene: TRBJ1-2
abundance: -
d_gene: -
CDR3nt: TGTGCCAGCAGCCCGAGGGGTCCCTGGTATGGCTACACCTTC
CDR3aa: CASSPRGPWYGYTF

v_gene: TRBV1
j_gene: TRBJ1-2
abundance: -
d_gene: -
CDR3nt: TGCACCAGCAGCCCTTATCGGGACAGGCGATCGGCTAACTATGGCTACACCTTC
CDR3aa: CTSSPYRDRRSANYGYTF

v_gene: TRBV4-1
j_gene: TRBJ1-5
abundance: -
d_gene: TRBD1
CDR3nt: TGCGCCAGCAGCCACTATACAGGGGAACAGCCCCAGCATTTT
CDR3aa: CASSHYTGEQPQHF

v_gene: TRBV20-1
j_gene: TRBJ2-5
abundance: -
d_gene: TRBD2
CDR3nt: TGCAGGGGCCTCGGGGGGGAGCAAGAGACCCAGTACTTC
CDR3aa: CRGLGGEQETQYF

v_gene: TRBV6-2/TRBV6-3
j_gene: TRBJ2-7
abundance: once
d_gene: TRBD2
CDR3nt: TGTGCCAGCAGCACCGGGACTAGCGGGGTTGAGCAGTACTTC
CDR3aa: CASSTGTSGVEQYF

v_gene: TRBV2
j_gene: TRBJ1-4
abundance: -
d_gene: -
CDR3nt: TGTGCCAGCAACCCCGGTGGAGGCGCGGAAAAACTGTTTTTT
CDR3aa: CASNPGGGAEKLFF

v_gene: TRBV6-6
j_gene: TRBJ1-3
abundance: -
d_gene: TRBD1
CDR3nt: TGTGCCAGCAGTTACACAGGGGGGGACACCATATATTTT
CDR3aa: CASSYTGGDTIYF

v_gene: TRBV12-3/TRBV12-4
j_gene: TRBJ1-4
abundance: -
d_gene: -
CDR3nt: TGTGCCAGCAGTCCAACACAGGATGCTAATGAAAAACTGTTTTTT
CDR3aa: CASSPTQDANEKLFF

v_gene: TRBV30
j_gene: TRBJ2-7
abundance: -
d_gene: TRBD1
CDR3nt: TGTGCCTGGTCCCCGACAGGGGCGACCTACGAGCAGTACTTC
CDR3aa: CAWSPTGATYEQYF

v_gene: TRBV9
j_gene: TRBJ1-2
abundance: -
d_gene: -
CDR3nt: TGTGCCAGCAGCGTCAGGGACCGCTACACCTTC
CDR3aa: CASSVRDRYTF

v_gene: TRBV20-1
j_gene: TRBJ1-3
abundance: -
d_gene: -
CDR3nt: TGCAGTGCTAGATCGGGGGGGCCACTCTCTGGAAACACCATATATTTT
CDR3aa: CSARSGGPLSGNTIYF

v_gene: TRBV4-3
j_gene: TRBJ2-1
abundance: -
d_gene: -
CDR3nt: TGCGCCAGCAGCCAAGATAGGGACGAGGACAATGAGCAGTTCTTC
CDR3aa: CASSQDRDEDNEQFF

v_gene: TRBV28
j_gene: TRBJ1-6
abundance: -
d_gene: TRBD1
CDR3nt: TGTGCCAGCAGTAAGAGTTGGGGACAGGGTAATTCACCCCTCCACTTT
CDR3aa: CASSKSWGQGNSPLHF

v_gene: TRBV3-1
j_gene: TRBJ2-1
abundance: -
d_gene: -
CDR3nt: TGTGCCAGCGGGGGTTTAGGCCTCTCCTACAATGAGCAGTTCTTC
CDR3aa: CASGGLGLSYNEQFF

v_gene: TRBV30
j_gene: TRBJ2-1
abundance: -
d_gene: TRBD2
CDR3nt: TGTGCCTGGACTCGGACTAGCGGGGGTTATAATGAGCAGTTCTTC
CDR3aa: CAWTRTSGGYNEQFF

v_gene: TRBV6-4
j_gene: TRBJ2-1
abundance: -
d_gene: -
CDR3nt: TGTGCCAGCAGTGTAAGTAGCTCCAATGAGCAGTTCTTC
CDR3aa: CASSVSSSNEQFF

v_gene: TRBV7-9
j_gene: TRBJ2-1
abundance: -
d_gene: -
CDR3nt: TGTGCCAGCAGCTCGAAAGGGAGAGTCTCCTACAATGAGCAGTTCTTC
CDR3aa: CASSSKGRVSYNEQFF

v_gene: TRBV19
j_gene: TRBJ1-5
abundance: -
d_gene: -
CDR3nt: TGTGCCAGTAGCCCCTTTTTTGGGGGCAGGGGCAATCAGCCCCAGCATTTT
CDR3aa: CASSPFFGGRGNQPQHF

v_gene: TRBV30
j_gene: TRBJ1-4
abundance: -
d_gene: -
CDR3nt: TGTGCCTGGGGGTCGGGAGATGAAAAACTGTTTTTT
CDR3aa: CAWGSGDEKLFF

v_gene: TRBV30
j_gene: TRBJ2-2
abundance: -
d_gene: TRBD2
CDR3nt: TGTGCCTGGAGCGGACTAGCCCCGGCCGGGGAGCTGTTTTTT
CDR3aa: CAWSGLAPAGELFF

v_gene: TRBV6-1
j_gene: TRBJ2-3
abundance: -
d_gene: TRBD2
CDR3nt: TGTGCCAGCAGTGAAGCGACGGGAGGGCCAACAGATACGCAGTATTTT
CDR3aa: CASSEATGGPTDTQYF

v_gene: TRBV6-2/TRBV6-3
j_gene: TRBJ1-5
abundance: -
d_gene: -
CDR3nt: TGTGCCAGCAAGTTGGGATGGACGGATAGCAATCAGCCCCAGCATTTT
CDR3aa: CASKLGWTDSNQPQHF

v_gene: TRBV7-8
j_gene: TRBJ2-5
abundance: once
d_gene: -
CDR3nt: TGTGCCAGCAGTCTAGTGGCAGGGTGGGAGACCCAGTACTTC
CDR3aa: CASSLVAGWETQYF

v_gene: TRBV4-1
j_gene: TRBJ2-7
abundance: -
d_gene: -
CDR3nt: TGCGCCAGCAGTCCCGGGACCAAGAGCTCCTACGAGCAGTACTTC
CDR3aa: CASSPGTKSSYEQYF

v_gene: TRBV10-3
j_gene: TRBJ2-5
abundance: -
d_gene: TRBD2
CDR3nt: TGTGCCATCAGTGAGGGGACTAGCGGGGGGCTCCAAGAGACCCAGTACTTC
CDR3aa: CAISEGTSGGLQETQYF

v_gene: TRBV28
j_gene: TRBJ2-1
abundance: -
d_gene: TRBD2
CDR3nt: TGTGCCAGCAGACTAGCGGCGATCTACAATGAGCAGTTCTTC
CDR3aa: CASRLAAIYNEQFF

v_gene: TRBV6-4
j_gene: TRBJ2-1
abundance: -
d_gene: TRBD2
CDR3nt: TGTGCCAGCAGTCTAGCGGGAGGAGGCTCCTACAATGAGCAGTTCTTC
CDR3aa: CASSLAGGGSYNEQFF

v_gene: TRBV4-3
j_gene: TRBJ2-2
abundance: once
d_gene: TRBD2
CDR3nt: TGCGCCAGCAGCCACCACCCGGGACTAGCGGGAGACACCGGGGAGCTGTTTTTT
CDR3aa: CASSHHPGLAGDTGELFF

v_gene: TRBV13
j_gene: TRBJ1-2
abundance: -
d_gene: -
CDR3nt: TGTGCCAGCAGCCACCCTCCTTATGGCTACACCTTC
CDR3aa: CASSHPPYGYTF

v_gene: TRBV5-1
j_gene: TRBJ2-1
abundance: -
d_gene: -
CDR3nt: TGCGCCAGCAGGTGGGACTACAATGAGCAGTTCTTC
CDR3aa: CASRWDYNEQFF

v_gene: TRBV29-1
j_gene: TRBJ2-5
abundance: -
d_gene: -
CDR3nt: TGCAGCGTTGATGGGGAGGAGCGTGGTCGAGAGACCCAGTACTTC
CDR3aa: CSVDGEERGRETQYF

v_gene: TRBV7-6
j_gene: TRBJ1-4
abundance: -
d_gene: -
CDR3nt: TGTGCCAGCAGCCATTTAGGTGGGCACGAAAAACTGTTTTTT
CDR3aa: CASSHLGGHEKLFF

v_gene: TRBV13
j_gene: TRBJ2-1
abundance: -
d_gene: TRBD2
CDR3nt: TGTGCCAGCAGCTACTCCAGCGGGAGAAAGAATGAGCAGTTCTTC
CDR3aa: CASSYSSGRKNEQFF

v_gene: TRBV10-3
j_gene: TRBJ2-1
abundance: -
d_gene: -
CDR3nt: TGTGCCATCAGTGAGTCGGAAAGCTCCTACAATGAGCAGTTCTTC
CDR3aa: CAISESESSYNEQFF

v_gene: TRBV3-1
j_gene: TRBJ1-1
abundance: -
d_gene: -
CDR3nt: TGTGCCAGCAGCTGGGACACTAACACTGAAGCTTTCTTT
CDR3aa: CASSWDTNTEAFF

v_gene: TRBV15
j_gene: TRBJ2-3
abundance: once
d_gene: -
CDR3nt: TGTGCCACCAGCAGAGCTCCACGCGGGTCGGGAACAGATACGCAGTATTTT
CDR3aa: CATSRAPRGSGTDTQYF

v_gene: TRBV12-3/TRBV12-4
j_gene: TRBJ1-2
abundance: -
d_gene: TRBD1
CDR3nt: TGTGCCAGCAGTTTGGGGACAGGGGGGAGGTATGGCTACACCTTC
CDR3aa: CASSLGTGGRYGYTF

v_gene: TRBV30
j_gene: TRBJ1-6
abundance: -
d_gene: TRBD1
CDR3nt: TGTGCCTGGAGTCTTACAGGGGGCTCGCCCCTCCACTTT
CDR3aa: CAWSLTGGSPLHF

v_gene: TRBV9
j_gene: TRBJ2-7
abundance: -
d_gene: TRBD2
CDR3nt: TGTGCCAGCAGCACCCAAGGACTAGCGGAGGGCGAGCAGTACTTC
CDR3aa: CASSTQGLAEGEQYF

v_gene: TRBV14
j_gene: TRBJ1-2
abundance: -
d_gene: -
CDR3nt: TGTGCCAGCAGCCAAGGTTCAGTTAGGGACGGTAACTATGGCTACACCTTC
CDR3aa: CASSQGSVRDGNYGYTF

v_gene: TRBV3-1
j_gene: TRBJ2-3
abundance: once
d_gene: -
CDR3nt: TGTGCCAGCAGCCAAGATTTTGGACTCTCTAGCACAGATACGCAGTATTTT
CDR3aa: CASSQDFGLSSTDTQYF

v_gene: TRBV19
j_gene: TRBJ1-2
abundance: -
d_gene: -
CDR3nt: TGTGCCAGTACCGGAGGCCAGGAAGCTAACTATGGCTACACCTTC
CDR3aa: CASTGGQEANYGYTF

v_gene: TRBV14
j_gene: TRBJ1-3
abundance: -
d_gene: -
CDR3nt: TGTGCCAGCAGCCAACTAACGGACGACGCCATATATTTT
CDR3aa: CASSQLTDDAIYF

v_gene: TRBV28
j_gene: TRBJ1-2
abundance: -
d_gene: -
CDR3nt: TGTGCCAGCAGTCCCGTCGGATTGGGGAACTATGGCTACACCTTC
CDR3aa: CASSPVGLGNYGYTF

v_gene: TRBV4-2
j_gene: TRBJ2-1
abundance: -
d_gene: TRBD2
CDR3nt: TGTGCCAGCAGCCAAAGGGGGACTAGCGGGAGCAATGAGCAGTTCTTC
CDR3aa: CASSQRGTSGSNEQFF

v_gene: TRBV12-3/TRBV12-4
j_gene: TRBJ1-1
abundance: once
d_gene: -
CDR3nt: TGTGCCAGCAGCTCTTACCAGGGCTACGATGAAGCTTTCTTT
CDR3aa: CASSSYQGYDEAFF

v_gene: TRBV18
j_gene: TRBJ1-4
abundance: -
d_gene: -
CDR3nt: TGTGCCAGCTCACCAGGGGACTCTAATGAAAAACTGTTTTTT
CDR3aa: CASSPGDSNEKLFF

v_gene: TRBV4-3
j_gene: TRBJ2-1
abundance: -
d_gene: TRBD2
CDR3nt: TGCGCCAGCGGAGTTGGGGTAGCGGGAGGCCTTTACAATGAGCAGTTCTTC
CDR3aa: CASGVGVAGGLYNEQFF

v_gene: TRBV6-6
j_gene: TRBJ2-5
abundance: -
d_gene: TRBD2
CDR3nt: TGTGCCAGCACCCAACCGTTGGCGGGAGGGCGGGAGACCCAGTACTTC
CDR3aa: CASTQPLAGGRETQYF

v_gene: TRBV9
j_gene: TRBJ2-4
abundance: -
d_gene: -
CDR3nt: TGTGCCAGCAGCGTAGGGGGTGGGACGGACCAGTACTTC
CDR3aa: CASSVGGGTDQYF

v_gene: TRBV6-2/TRBV6-3
j_gene: TRBJ1-5
abundance: -
d_gene: TRBD1
CDR3nt: TGTGCCAGCAGCCGACAGGGGGCTAGCAATCAGCCCCAGCATTTT
CDR3aa: CASSRQGASNQPQHF